The 30 T cell receptor beta chains reported below all come from one sample, sequenced in a study of neoadjuvant nivolumab and ipilimumab in lung cancer. Produced via immunoSEQ multiplex PCR; TCRdb's table is partial and in-frame only. The table has over 25,000 clones, approximately 86% seen once. The sequencing here drew on tumor tissue, taken after neoadjuvant nivolumab, alone or with ipilimumab, at or shortly before surgery. Source of these receptors: an adult with non-small cell lung cancer.

The rearrangement uses TRBV7-2 and TRBJ2-1, with D unclear. Trimming shortened V by 5 bases and J by 0 bases, and 8 bases separated the two germline ends. Germline V gene data show CDR1 as SGHTA and CDR2 as FQGNSA. This CDR3 comprises 14 residues. The CDR3 DNA follows: TGTGCCAGCAGCCCTGGGATCTCCTACAATGAGCAGTTCTTC. It is translated as CASSPGISYNEQFF.

This sequence joins TRBV11-2 and TRBJ1-1; D may be TRBD1 (5 bases). The V and J ends lost 2 bases and 4 bases respectively, with 8 bases between them. CDR1 and CDR2 from the germline V gene are SGHAT and FQNNGV. The CDR3 has 13 residues. CDR3 bases: TGTGCCAGCAGCTTAATACAGGCCACTGAAGCTTTCTTT. It is translated as CASSLIQATEAFF.

The CDR3 DNA follows: TGCGCCAGCAGCCAACAGATAGCGGGAAGCACCTACGAGCAGTACTTC. Protein: CASSQQIAGSTYEQYF. This chain connects TRBV4-3 to TRBJ2-7; TRBD2 matches at 8 bases. The CDR3 runs to 16 residues. V lost 2 bases, J lost 2 bases, and 8 bases stayed unmatched. Germline assignment: CDR1 LGHNA and CDR2 YSLEER.

This clone was counted once. The rearrangement uses TRBV11-2 and TRBJ1-2; D unclear. Germline assignment: CDR1 SGHAT and CDR2 FQNNGV. Trimming took 4 bases from V and 6 from J, leaving 12 bases between them. The length of the CDR3 is 13 residues. DNA for the CDR3: TGTGCCAGCAGCTCTCTCCACGGGGATGGCTACACCTTC. Protein: CASSSLHGDGYTF.

The V and J genes are TRBV7-2 and TRBJ1-5; D remains unclear. V was trimmed by 5 bases and J by 4 bases, leaving 15 bases between them. This CDR3 has 15 amino acids. The V gene's germline CDR1 is SGHTA and CDR2 FQGNSA. The CDR3 is CASSMWADHNQPQHF. The CDR3 region has the DNA TGTGCCAGCAGCATGTGGGCAGACCATAATCAGCCCCAGCATTTT. Based on the CDR3 plus reference TRBV7-2 and TRBJ1-5, the full variable domain is GAGVSQSPSNKVTEKGKDVELRCDPISGHTALYWYRQSLGQGLEFLIYFQGNSAPDKSGLPSDRFSAERTGGSVSTLTIQRTQQEDSAVYLCASSMWADHNQPQHFGDGTRLSIL.

In this sample, this clone turned up a few times. The chain has TRBV7-9 and TRBJ1-2, with D hard to call. V was clipped by 4 bases and J by 4 bases, with 13 bases between them. Germline V gives CDR1 SEHNR, CDR2 FQNEAQ (reference sequence). The CDR3 consists of 14 residues. CDR3 residues: CASSYPRQAYGYTF. CDR3 bases: TGTGCCAGCAGCTACCCCAGGCAGGCCTATGGCTACACCTTC.

This clone was picked up a small number of times. J is TRBJ2-5 and V is TRBV14, with D perhaps TRBD2 (6 bases). The germline V gene encodes CDR1 SGHDN and CDR2 FVKESK. The V gene lost 0 bases and the J gene lost 3 bases, with 17 bases spanning the gap. CDR3 length: 17 amino acids. The CDR3 is CASSQDRRLGEEETQYF. CDR3 DNA sequence: TGTGCCAGCAGCCAAGATAGAAGACTAGGAGAGGAAGAGACCCAGTACTTC.

The chain carries TRBV6-6 and TRBJ1-1; D is uncertain. With 5 bases removed from V and 0 bases from J, the gap between germline ends came to 16 bases. Germline loops: CDR1 MNHNY, CDR2 SVGAGI (reference sequence). The CDR3 has 16 residues. DNA of the CDR3: TGTGCCAGCAGTCCCTCCCCCCTACAGATGAACACTGAAGCTTTCTTT. It yields the protein CASSPSPLQMNTEAFF.

The chain is built from TRBV11-2 and TRBJ2-7; D possibly corresponds to TRBD1 (5 bases). V was trimmed by 5 bases and J by 3 bases, leaving 20 bases between them. CDR1 SGHAT and CDR2 FQNNGV come from the germline V gene. The CDR3 is 16 residues long. In nucleotides, the CDR3 is TGTGCCAGCAGCCAACAGGCGGACATCTCCTACTACGAGCAGTACTTC. It translates to CASSQQADISYYEQYF.

This sequence joins TRBV11-2 and TRBJ1-1, with 8 bases that match TRBD1. V gave up 3 bases and J gave up 2 bases; unmatched junction bases: 8. Germline V gene sequence: CDR1 SGHAT, CDR2 FQNNGV. The CDR3 is 16 residues long. The CDR3 nucleotides are TGTGCCAGCAGCTTGCGACAGGGGTCTTCCAACACTGAAGCTTTCTTT. The encoded protein is CASSLRQGSSNTEAFF.

This chain connects TRBV9 to TRBJ1-5, with TRBD1 as a possible D gene (6 bases). The V and J ends lost 3 bases and 2 bases respectively, with 15 bases between them. The CDR3 is 16 amino acids. CDR1 and CDR2 (germline): SGDLS, YYNGEE. For the CDR3, the DNA is TGTGCCAGCAGCGCGGGGGCGGACCCGGGCAATCAGCCCCAGCATTTT. It codes for CASSAGADPGNQPQHF. The full variable domain, in which reference TRBV9 and TRBJ1-5 provide the parts outside the CDR3, is DSGVTQTPKHLITATGQRVTLRCSPRSGDLSVYWYQQSLDQGLQFLIQYYNGEERAKGNILERFSAQQFPDLHSELNLSSLELGDSALYFCASSAGADPGNQPQHFGDGTRLSIL.

The chain has TRBV7-2 and TRBJ2-1, with 7 bases aligning to TRBD1. The J segment lost 3 bases and the V segment lost 5 bases, leaving 13 bases of the junction unmatched. The CDR3 spans 17 residues. Germline assignment: CDR1 SGHTA and CDR2 FQGNSA. For the CDR3, the DNA is TGTGCCAGCAGCATCGCTTCGACAGGGTCCCTCTACAATGAGCAGTTCTTC. Translated, it gives CASSIASTGSLYNEQFF.

The chain recombines TRBV7-9 with TRBJ1-4; maybe TRBD1 (6 bases). Germline values: CDR1 SEHNR, CDR2 FQNEAQ (reference sequence). Trimming left V 5 bases short and J 8 bases short, with 15 bases between. CDR3 length equals 14 residues. The CDR3 DNA sequence: TGTGCCAGCAGCAACCGGGGGGCCCTCGAAAAACTGTTTTTT. Protein: CASSNRGALEKLFF.

The chain joins TRBV29-1 to TRBJ1-1; D is unresolved. In germline, CDR1 is SQVTM, CDR2 ANQGSEA. Trimming left V 4 bases short and J 1 base short, with 4 bases between. The CDR3 covers 11 residues. The CDR3 bases are TGCAGCGTTGGCCAGAACACTGAAGCTTTCTTT. Residues: CSVGQNTEAFF. Using reference TRBV29-1 and TRBJ1-1 for the parts outside the CDR3, the full variable domain is SAVISQKPSRDICQRGTSLTIQCQVDSQVTMMFWYRQQPGQSLTLIATANQGSEATYESGFVIDKFPISRPNLTFSTLTVSNMSPEDSSIYLCSVGQNTEAFFGQGTRLTVV.

V is TRBV10-2 and J is TRBJ2-7; D tentatively reads TRBD1 or TRBD2 (5 bases each). With 7 bases removed from V and 0 bases from J, the gap between germline ends came to 10 bases. The CDR3 is 13 amino acids. Germline lookup yields CDR1 WSHSY and CDR2 SAAADI. The CDR3: CASKAGSSYEQYF. CDR3 DNA: TGCGCCAGCAAGGCAGGGAGCTCCTACGAGCAGTACTTC.

The chain links TRBV29-1 to TRBJ1-1; D not certain. The CDR3 has 12 amino acids. From germline, CDR1 is SQVTM and CDR2 ANQGSEA. Trimming shortened V by 7 bases and J by 4 bases, and 13 bases separated the two germline ends. CDR3 sequence (DNA): TGCAGCGGTGGAGGGAGGACCACTGAAGCTTTCTTT. Encoded protein: CSGGGRTTEAFF.

The rearrangement joins TRBV5-1 to TRBJ2-1; 8 nucleotides match TRBD2. V dropped 0 bases and J dropped 3; count of bases not matched to a gene: 5. The CDR3 has 16 amino acids. Germline assignment: CDR1 SGHRS and CDR2 YFSETQ. CDR3 sequence (DNA): TGCGCCAGCAGCTTGGTGGCGGGAGGATACTACAATGAGCAGTTCTTC. This codes for CASSLVAGGYYNEQFF.

The chain combines TRBV7-8 with TRBJ2-1, with D possibly TRBD1 on 6 matching bases. Trimming left V 2 bases short and J 2 bases short, with 10 bases between. The V gene's germline CDR1 is SGHVS and CDR2 FQNEAQ. There are 15 residues in the CDR3. In nucleotides, the CDR3 is TGTGCCAGCAGCTTAAGGGACACCACCTACAATGAGCAGTTCTTC. It translates to CASSLRDTTYNEQFF.

The V and J genes are TRBV4-2 and TRBJ2-3, with D uncertain. V lost 1 base and J lost 4, with 6 bases in between. The CDR3 has 13 residues. The germline V gene has CDR1 LGHNA and CDR2 YNFKEQ. The CDR3 DNA sequence: TGTGCCAGCAGCCAAGGAAGCTCAGATACGCAGTATTTT. Its protein is CASSQGSSDTQYF.

The CDR3 is CASSQEGSILTPENTEAFF. For the CDR3, the DNA is TGCGCCAGCAGCCAAGAGGGTAGCATTCTCACCCCAGAGAACACTGAAGCTTTCTTT. The rearrangement uses TRBV4-1 and TRBJ1-1, with D unresolved. The CDR3 is 19 residues long. Germline lookup yields CDR1 MGHRA and CDR2 YSYEKL. Trimming took off 0 bases at V and 1 base at J, with 21 bases between the two ends.

The chain links TRBV7-9 to TRBJ1-1, with 8 bases fitting TRBD1. With 5 bases clipped from V and 1 base from J, the junction kept 6 bases outside the gene matches. This CDR3 is 15 amino acids long. CDR1 is SEHNR, CDR2 FQNEAQ, per germline (reference sequence). DNA of the CDR3: TGTGCCAGCAGCACCGCAGGGGGCAAGAACACTGAAGCTTTCTTT. Protein: CASSTAGGKNTEAFF. Drawing the rest from reference TRBV7-9 and TRBJ1-1, the complete variable domain is DTGVSQNPRHKITKRGQNVTFRCDPISEHNRLYWYRQTLGQGPEFLTYFQNEAQLEKSRLLSDRFSAERPKGSFSTLEIQRTEQGDSAMYLCASSTAGGKNTEAFFGQGTRLTVV.

This chain uses TRBV7-9 with TRBJ2-5; 7 bases align to TRBD2. The V segment lost 2 bases and the J segment 1 base; nucleotides outside the gene matches: 13. CDR3 size: 18 residues. CDR1 and CDR2 (germline): SEHNR, FQNEAQ (reference sequence). In DNA form, the CDR3 reads TGTGCCAGCAGCTTATTCCGTTGGGGAGGGGAAAGCCAAGAGACCCAGTACTTC. Encoded protein: CASSLFRWGGESQETQYF.

This chain joins TRBV7-9 and TRBJ2-5; 13 bases map to TRBD2. This CDR3 spans 18 amino acids. V lost 1 base, J lost 5 bases, and 10 bases stayed unmatched. Germline assignment: CDR1 SEHNR and CDR2 FQNEAQ (reference sequence). CDR3 in amino acids: CASSLDVGLAGPHETQYF. DNA of the CDR3: TGTGCCAGCAGCTTAGATGTGGGACTAGCGGGGCCCCATGAGACCCAGTACTTC.

This clone has only a few counts. This rearrangement joins TRBV11-2 to TRBJ2-3, with 8 bases aligning to TRBD2. Germline lookup yields CDR1 SGHAT and CDR2 FQNNGV. The length of the CDR3 is 17 residues. The V and J ends lost 3 bases and 6 bases, in that order; junction bases with no gene match: 14. Written as DNA, the CDR3 is TGTGCCAGCAGCTTTACTTCCAGCGGGAGTATTTCCGATACGCAGTATTTT. Encoded protein: CASSFTSSGSISDTQYF.

The rearrangement links TRBV2 to TRBJ2-3; D ambiguous. There are 11 residues in the CDR3. Deletions cut 7 bases from V and 3 bases from J, with 5 bases between. Germline V gene sequence: CDR1 SNHLY, CDR2 FYNNEI. CDR3 nucleotide sequence: TGTGCCAGCACCATAACAGATACGCAGTATTTT. Translated: CASTITDTQYF.

In its sample, this clone was seen once. This sequence joins TRBV20-1 and TRBJ2-7; D is unresolved. Trimming removed 6 bases from V and 4 bases from J, with 10 bases in between. Germline V gene data show CDR1 as DFQATT and CDR2 as SNEGSKA (reference sequence). The CDR3 spans 11 residues. The CDR3 DNA follows: TGCAGTGCCCCGGTCGAATACGAGCAGTACTTC. It codes for CSAPVEYEQYF.

The V call is TRBV5-1, the J call TRBJ1-1; D gene ambiguous. Germline-derived CDR1 and CDR2 are SGHRS and YFSETQ. The germline V and J ends were trimmed by 0 bases and 6 bases, with 9 bases remaining between them. This CDR3 is 13 amino acids long. The CDR3: CASSLGSGSEAFF. The DNA of the CDR3 is TGCGCCAGCAGCTTGGGTTCGGGTTCTGAAGCTTTCTTT. Full variable domain (rest looked up from reference TRBV5-1 and TRBJ1-1): KAGVTQTPRYLIKTRGQQVTLSCSPISGHRSVSWYQQTPGQGLQFLFEYFSETQRNKGNFPGRFSGRQFSNSRSEMNVSTLELGDSALYLCASSLGSGSEAFFGQGTRLTVV.

The chain combines TRBV5-1 with TRBJ1-1, with D perhaps TRBD1 (5 bases). CDR3 length: 14 residues. V was clipped by 6 bases and J by 3 bases, with 15 bases between them. Germline V lookup: CDR1 SGHRS, CDR2 YFSETQ. The CDR3 reads CASNKGAGDTEAFF. The CDR3 nucleotides are TGCGCCAGCAATAAGGGCGCGGGGGACACTGAAGCTTTCTTT.

The J gene is TRBJ2-3, the V gene TRBV7-9; D unresolved. The ends were cut back, 5 bases at V and 2 bases at J, with 8 bases in the middle. This CDR3 spans 13 amino acids. Germline loops: CDR1 SEHNR, CDR2 FQNEAQ (reference sequence). CDR3 sequence: CASSVGFTDTQYF. CDR3 nucleotide sequence: TGTGCCAGCAGCGTGGGGTTCACAGATACGCAGTATTTT.

The V gene is TRBV11-2, the J gene TRBJ2-3, with a possible D match to TRBD1 (6 bases). The CDR3 is 16 amino acids. Germline V gene data show CDR1 as SGHAT and CDR2 as FQNNGV. Trimming stripped 1 base from V and 2 bases from J, with 13 bases between. The CDR3 DNA follows: TGTGCCAGCAGCTTAGGGTCGGGACAAAACACAGATACGCAGTATTTT. It translates to CASSLGSGQNTDTQYF.